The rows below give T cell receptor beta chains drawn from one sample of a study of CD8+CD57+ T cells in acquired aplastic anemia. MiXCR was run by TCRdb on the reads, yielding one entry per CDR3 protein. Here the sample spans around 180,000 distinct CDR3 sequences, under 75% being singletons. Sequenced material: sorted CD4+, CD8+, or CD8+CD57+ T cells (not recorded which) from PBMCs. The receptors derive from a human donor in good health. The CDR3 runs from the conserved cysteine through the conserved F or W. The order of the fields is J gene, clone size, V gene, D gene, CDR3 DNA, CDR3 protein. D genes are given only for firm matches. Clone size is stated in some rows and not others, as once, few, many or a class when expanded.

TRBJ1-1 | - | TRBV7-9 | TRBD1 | TGTGCCAGCAGCCCCAGGACAGGACCCGAAGCTTTCTTT | CASSPRTGPEAFF
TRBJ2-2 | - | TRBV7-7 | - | TGTGCCAGCAGCTCCAGGGAGAAAGTCGGGGAGCTGTTTTTT | CASSSREKVGELFF
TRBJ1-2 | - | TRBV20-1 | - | TGCAGTGCTCCGAGGTGGGAGTCCTATGGCTACACCTTC | CSAPRWESYGYTF
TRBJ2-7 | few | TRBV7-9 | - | TGTGCCAGCAGCTCTCAGACAGGCTACGAGCAGTACTTC | CASSSQTGYEQYF
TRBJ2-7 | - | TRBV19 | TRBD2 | TGTGCCATCACCGGACTAGCGGGGGGCTCGGCGTACTTC | CAITGLAGGSAYF
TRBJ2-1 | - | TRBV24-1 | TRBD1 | TGTGCCACCAGTGATTGGGACAGGCACAATGAGCAGTTCTTC | CATSDWDRHNEQFF
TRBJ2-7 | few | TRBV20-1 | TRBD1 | TGCAGTGCTAGAGCGGGCAGGGGGTCCTACGAGCAGTACTTC | CSARAGRGSYEQYF
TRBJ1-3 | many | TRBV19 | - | TGTGCCAGTAGCTACCCTGTGGACTCTGGAAACACCATATATTTT | CASSYPVDSGNTIYF
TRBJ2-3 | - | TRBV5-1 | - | TGCGCCAGCAGCTTCGGGACGGCCCCAGATACGCAGTATTTT | CASSFGTAPDTQYF
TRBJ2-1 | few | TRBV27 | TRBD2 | TGTGCCAGCAGTTTAGGGACTAGCGGGGTAAATGAGCAGTTCTTC | CASSLGTSGVNEQFF
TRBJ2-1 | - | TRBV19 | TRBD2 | TGTGCCAGTACCCAGGGACTAGTGGGTATATACAATGAGCAGTTCTTC | CASTQGLVGIYNEQFF
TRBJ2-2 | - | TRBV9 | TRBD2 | TGTGCCAGCAGCGTAGCTCGGGGGGGCGCGAACACCGGGGAGCTGTTTTTT | CASSVARGGANTGELFF
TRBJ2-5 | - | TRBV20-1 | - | TGCAGTGCCGAAAGGAACAGGGCTGGAGAGACCCAGTACTTC | CSAERNRAGETQYF
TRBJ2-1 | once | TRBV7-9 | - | TGTGCCAGCAGCTCCGCCCATACTAGGGTCAATGAGCAGTTCTTC | CASSSAHTRVNEQFF
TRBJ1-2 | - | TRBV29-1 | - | TGCAGCGTTGAACGAGGGGTTGACTATGGCTACACCTTC | CSVERGVDYGYTF
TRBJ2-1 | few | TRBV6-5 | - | TGTGCCAGCAGCCCCGCTGATTCTTTTTACAATGAGCAGTTCTTC | CASSPADSFYNEQFF
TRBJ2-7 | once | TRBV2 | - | TGTGCCACCGCCTACGACGAGCAGTACTTC | CATAYDEQYF
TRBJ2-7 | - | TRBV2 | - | TGTGCCAGCAGTGAAGCAGGATCCTGGCAGTACTTC | CASSEAGSWQYF
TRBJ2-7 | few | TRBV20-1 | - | TGCAGTGCTAGGGTTACAGGGTACGAGCAGTACTTC | CSARVTGYEQYF
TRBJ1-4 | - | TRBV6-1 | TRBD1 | TGTGCCAGCAGTGGAATTGGGACAGGGGAGAAACTGTTTTTT | CASSGIGTGEKLFF
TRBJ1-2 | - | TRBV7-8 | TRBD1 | TGTGCCAGCAGCTACGGACAGGGAGACTATGGCTACACCTTC | CASSYGQGDYGYTF
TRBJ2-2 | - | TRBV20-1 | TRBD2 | TGCAGTGCAAACAGACTAGCGGGGTACACCGGGGAGCTGTTTTTT | CSANRLAGYTGELFF
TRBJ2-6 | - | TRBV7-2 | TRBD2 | TGTGCCGGCGGGGGACCCTCTGGGGCCAACGTCCTGACTTTC | CAGGGPSGANVLTF
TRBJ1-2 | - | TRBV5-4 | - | TGTGCCAGCAGCGGCGAGGACAGAGGACCTTCTGGCTACACCTTC | CASSGEDRGPSGYTF
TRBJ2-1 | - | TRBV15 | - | TGTGCCACCAGCAGAGATAGCAAGCGGACCTACAATGAGCAGTTCTTC | CATSRDSKRTYNEQFF
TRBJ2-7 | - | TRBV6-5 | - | TGTGCCAGCAGTTACTCCCGCAGGGTCGGATCCTACGAGCAGTACTTC | CASSYSRRVGSYEQYF
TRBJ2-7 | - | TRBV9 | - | TGTGCCAGCAGCGTAGGGGGAGGGGGGCTCTCCTACGAGCAGTACTTC | CASSVGGGGLSYEQYF
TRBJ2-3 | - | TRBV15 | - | TGTGCCACCAGCAGAGTCGGGGGCACAGATACGCAGTATTTT | CATSRVGGTDTQYF
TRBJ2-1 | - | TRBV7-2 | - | TGTGCCAGCACCGATAGGGGACAAGGAACCTACAATGAGCAGTTCTTC | CASTDRGQGTYNEQFF
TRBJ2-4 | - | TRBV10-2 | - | TGCGCCAGCAGTGAGTCGAAGGGGAGGATAAACATTCAGTACTTC | CASSESKGRINIQYF
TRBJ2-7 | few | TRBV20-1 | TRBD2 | TGCTCAATACTAGCGGGCACACCCTACGAGCAGTACTTC | CSILAGTPYEQYF
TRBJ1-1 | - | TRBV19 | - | TGTGCCAGTAGTTGGGGGGGTATGAACACTGAAGCTTTCTTT | CASSWGGMNTEAFF
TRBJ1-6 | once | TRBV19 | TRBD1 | TGTGCCAGTAGTCCCCAGGGGGCTAGCTCCTATAATTCACCCCTCCACTTT | CASSPQGASSYNSPLHF
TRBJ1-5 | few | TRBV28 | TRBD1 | TGTGCCAGCAACGGGGACAGACCCTTTATCTCGAATCAGCCCCAGCATTTT | CASNGDRPFISNQPQHF
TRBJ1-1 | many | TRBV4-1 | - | TGCGCCAGCAGCTTCCGGCAGGGAAGCGACACTGAAGCTTTCTTT | CASSFRQGSDTEAFF
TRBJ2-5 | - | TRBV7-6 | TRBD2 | TGTGCCAGCATGGGCGGGGGTCAAGAGACCCAGTACTTC | CASMGGGQETQYF
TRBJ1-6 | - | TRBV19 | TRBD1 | TGTGCCACTATGGACAGGGGGCTTCCACCCCTCCACTTT | CATMDRGLPPLHF
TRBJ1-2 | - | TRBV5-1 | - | TGCGCCAGCAGCTTGGGGCCGGAACCATATGGCTACACCTTC | CASSLGPEPYGYTF
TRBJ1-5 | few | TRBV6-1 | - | TGTGCCAGCAGTGAATTGATCTGGGGGACGATGGAGCCCCAGCATTTT | CASSELIWGTMEPQHF
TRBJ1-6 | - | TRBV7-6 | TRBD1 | TGTGCCAGCAGCTTACCGGGACAGCCTTCACCCCTCCACTTT | CASSLPGQPSPLHF
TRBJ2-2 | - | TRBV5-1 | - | TGCGCCAGCAGTCTACAGGGTGGCGCCGGGGAGCTGTTTTTT | CASSLQGGAGELFF
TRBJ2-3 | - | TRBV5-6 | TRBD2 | TGCGCCAGCAGCTGGGGGGGAGATACGCAGTATTTT | CASSWGGDTQYF